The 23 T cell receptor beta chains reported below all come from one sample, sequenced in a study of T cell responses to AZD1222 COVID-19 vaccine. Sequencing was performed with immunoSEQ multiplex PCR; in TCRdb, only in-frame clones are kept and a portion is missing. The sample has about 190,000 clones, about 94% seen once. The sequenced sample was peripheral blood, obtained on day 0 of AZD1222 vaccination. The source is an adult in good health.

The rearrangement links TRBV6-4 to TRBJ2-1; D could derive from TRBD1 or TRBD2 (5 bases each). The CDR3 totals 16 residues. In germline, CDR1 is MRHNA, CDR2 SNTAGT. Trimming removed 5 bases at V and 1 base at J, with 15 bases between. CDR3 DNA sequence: TGTGCCAGCAGTACCGGGACCCATGAATCCTACAATGAGCAGTTCTTC. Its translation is CASSTGTHESYNEQFF.

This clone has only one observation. CDR3 in DNA: TGCGCCAGCAGCTCCGCCGGGACAGGGATCGAGCAGTACTTC. Its protein is CASSSAGTGIEQYF. The chain recombines TRBV5-1 with TRBJ2-7, with TRBD1 matching over 9 bases. This CDR3 has 14 amino acids. Per the germline V gene, CDR1 is SGHRS and CDR2 is YFSETQ. V was clipped by 3 bases and J by 6 bases; unmatched bases: 7.

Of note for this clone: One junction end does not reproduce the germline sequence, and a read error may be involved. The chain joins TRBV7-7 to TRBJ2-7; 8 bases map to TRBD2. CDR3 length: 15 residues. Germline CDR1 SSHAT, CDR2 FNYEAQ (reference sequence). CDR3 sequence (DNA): TGTGCTAGCAGCCCAGGACTAGCACCAAAGTACGAGCAGTACTTC. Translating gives CASSPGLAPKYEQYF.

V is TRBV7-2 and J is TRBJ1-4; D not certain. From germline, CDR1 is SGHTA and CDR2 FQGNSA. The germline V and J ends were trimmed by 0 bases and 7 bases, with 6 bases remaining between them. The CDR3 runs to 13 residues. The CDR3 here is CASSLARGEKLFF. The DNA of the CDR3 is TGTGCCAGCAGCTTAGCCCGGGGTGAAAAACTGTTTTTT.

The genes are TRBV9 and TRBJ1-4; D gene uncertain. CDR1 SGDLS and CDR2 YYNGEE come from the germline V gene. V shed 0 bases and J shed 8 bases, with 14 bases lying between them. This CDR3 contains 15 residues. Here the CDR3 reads CASSVAGSSLEKLFF. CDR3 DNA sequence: TGTGCCAGCAGCGTAGCGGGGAGCAGTTTGGAAAAACTGTTTTTT.

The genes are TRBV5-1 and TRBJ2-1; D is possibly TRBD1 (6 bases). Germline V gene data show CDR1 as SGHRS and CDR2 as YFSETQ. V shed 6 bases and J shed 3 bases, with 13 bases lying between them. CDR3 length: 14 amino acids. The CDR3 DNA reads TGCGCCAGCACACTACCGGACAGCTACAATGAGCAGTTCTTC. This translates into CASTLPDSYNEQFF. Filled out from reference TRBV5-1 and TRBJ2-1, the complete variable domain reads KAGVTQTPRYLIKTRGQQVTLSCSPISGHRSVSWYQQTPGQGLQFLFEYFSETQRNKGNFPGRFSGRQFSNSRSEMNVSTLELGDSALYLCASTLPDSYNEQFFGPGTRLTVL.

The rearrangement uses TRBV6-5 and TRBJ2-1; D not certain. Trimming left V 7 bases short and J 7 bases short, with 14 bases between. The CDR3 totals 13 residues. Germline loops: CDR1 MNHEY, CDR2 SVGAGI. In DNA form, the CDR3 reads TGTGCCAGCACCCCTGGCATCCGAAATGAGCAGTTCTTC. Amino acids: CASTPGIRNEQFF.

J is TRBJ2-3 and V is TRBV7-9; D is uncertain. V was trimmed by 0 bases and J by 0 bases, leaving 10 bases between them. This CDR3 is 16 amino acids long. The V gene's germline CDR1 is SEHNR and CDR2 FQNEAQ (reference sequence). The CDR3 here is CASSLASSLSTDTQYF. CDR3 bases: TGTGCCAGCAGCTTAGCGTCTAGTCTTAGCACAGATACGCAGTATTTT.

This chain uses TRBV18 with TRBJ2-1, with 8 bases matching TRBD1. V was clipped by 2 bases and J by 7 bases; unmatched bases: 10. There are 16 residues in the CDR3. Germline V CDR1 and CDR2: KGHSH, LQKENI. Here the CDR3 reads CASSPIGQGAGNEQFF. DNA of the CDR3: TGTGCCAGCTCACCAATCGGCCAGGGGGCGGGTAATGAGCAGTTCTTC.

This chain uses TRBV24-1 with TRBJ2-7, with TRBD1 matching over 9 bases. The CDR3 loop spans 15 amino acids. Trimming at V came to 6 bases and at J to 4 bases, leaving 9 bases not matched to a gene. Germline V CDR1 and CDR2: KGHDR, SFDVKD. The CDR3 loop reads CATSQPGQGVYEQYF. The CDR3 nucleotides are TGTGCCACCAGTCAACCGGGACAGGGAGTGTACGAGCAGTACTTC.

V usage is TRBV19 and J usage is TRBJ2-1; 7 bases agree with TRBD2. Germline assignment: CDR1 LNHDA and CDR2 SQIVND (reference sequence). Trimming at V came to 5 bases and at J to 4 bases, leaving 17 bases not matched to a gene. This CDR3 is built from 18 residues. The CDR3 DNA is TGTGCCAGTAGTCCGCGGCCTGGGTCTAGCGGAAAGTACAATGAGCAGTTCTTC. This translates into CASSPRPGSSGKYNEQFF.

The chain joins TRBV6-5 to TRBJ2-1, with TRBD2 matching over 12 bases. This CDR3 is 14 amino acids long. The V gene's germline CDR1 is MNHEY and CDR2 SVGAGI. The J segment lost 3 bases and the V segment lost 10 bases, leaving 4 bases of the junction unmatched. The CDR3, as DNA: TGTGCCACCAGGACTAGCGGGAACTACAATGAGCAGTTCTTC. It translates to CATRTSGNYNEQFF.

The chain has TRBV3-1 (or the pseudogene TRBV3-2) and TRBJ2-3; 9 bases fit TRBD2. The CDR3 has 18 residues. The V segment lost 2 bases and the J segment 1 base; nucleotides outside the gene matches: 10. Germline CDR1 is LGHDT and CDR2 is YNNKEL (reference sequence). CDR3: CASSQRSGRTYGTDTQYF. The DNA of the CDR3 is TGTGCCAGCAGCCAAAGAAGCGGGAGGACCTACGGCACAGATACGCAGTATTTT.

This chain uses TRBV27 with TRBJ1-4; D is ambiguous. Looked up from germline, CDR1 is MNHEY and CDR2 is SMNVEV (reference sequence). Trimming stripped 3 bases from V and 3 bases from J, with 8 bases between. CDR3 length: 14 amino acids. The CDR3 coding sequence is TGTGCCAGCAGTTTCAGGCAGTCTAATGAAAAACTGTTTTTT. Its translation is CASSFRQSNEKLFF.

CDR3 region: CASSESGSAYEQYF. CDR3 DNA sequence: TGTGCCAGCAGTGAATCTGGGTCAGCCTACGAGCAGTACTTC. This chain joins TRBV25-1 and TRBJ2-7; D gene unclear. V lost 1 base and J 2 bases, leaving 9 bases between the germline ends. Germline assignment: CDR1 MGHDK and CDR2 SYGVNS. This CDR3 has 14 residues.

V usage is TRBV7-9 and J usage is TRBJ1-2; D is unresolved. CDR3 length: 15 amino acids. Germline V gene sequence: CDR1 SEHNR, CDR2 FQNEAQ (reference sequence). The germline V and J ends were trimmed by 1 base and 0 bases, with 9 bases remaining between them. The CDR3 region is CASSLDPGANYGYTF. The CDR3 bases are TGTGCCAGCAGCTTAGATCCAGGTGCTAACTATGGCTACACCTTC. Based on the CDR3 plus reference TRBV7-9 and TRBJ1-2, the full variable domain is DTGVSQNPRHKITKRGQNVTFRCDPISEHNRLYWYRQTLGQGPEFLTYFQNEAQLEKSRLLSDRFSAERPKGSFSTLEIQRTEQGDSAMYLCASSLDPGANYGYTFGSGTRLTVV.

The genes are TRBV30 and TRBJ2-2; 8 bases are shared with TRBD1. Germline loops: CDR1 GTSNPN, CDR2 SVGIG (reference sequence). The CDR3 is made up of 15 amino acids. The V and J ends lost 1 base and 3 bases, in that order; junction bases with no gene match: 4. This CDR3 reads CAWSALDRDTGELFF. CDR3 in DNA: TGTGCCTGGAGTGCTCTGGACAGGGACACCGGGGAGCTGTTTTTT.

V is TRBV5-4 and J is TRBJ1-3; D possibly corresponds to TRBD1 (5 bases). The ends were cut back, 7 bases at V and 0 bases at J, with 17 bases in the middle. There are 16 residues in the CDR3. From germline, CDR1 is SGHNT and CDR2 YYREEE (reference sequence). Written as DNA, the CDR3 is TGTGCCAGCGGACGGGGACGGCCGAACTCTGGAAACACCATATATTTT. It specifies CASGRGRPNSGNTIYF.

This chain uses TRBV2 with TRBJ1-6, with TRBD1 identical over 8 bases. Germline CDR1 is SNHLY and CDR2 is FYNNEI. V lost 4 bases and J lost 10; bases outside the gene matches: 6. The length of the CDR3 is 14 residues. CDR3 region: CASSVQGDESPLHF. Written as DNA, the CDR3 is TGTGCCAGCAGTGTACAGGGGGATGAGTCACCCCTCCACTTT.

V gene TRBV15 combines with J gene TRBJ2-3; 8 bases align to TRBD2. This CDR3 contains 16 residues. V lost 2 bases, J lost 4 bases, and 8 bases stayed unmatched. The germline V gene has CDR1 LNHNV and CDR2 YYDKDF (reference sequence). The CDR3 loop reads CATSRRGGRGSDTQYF. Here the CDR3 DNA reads TGTGCCACCAGCAGACGGGGGGGAAGGGGGTCAGATACGCAGTATTTT.

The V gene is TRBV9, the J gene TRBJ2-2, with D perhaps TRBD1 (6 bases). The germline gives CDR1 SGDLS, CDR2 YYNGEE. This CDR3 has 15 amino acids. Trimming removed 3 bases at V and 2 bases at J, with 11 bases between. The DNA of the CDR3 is TGTGCCAGCAGCGGGGGGCAGGTTAACACCGGGGAGCTGTTTTTT. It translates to CASSGGQVNTGELFF.

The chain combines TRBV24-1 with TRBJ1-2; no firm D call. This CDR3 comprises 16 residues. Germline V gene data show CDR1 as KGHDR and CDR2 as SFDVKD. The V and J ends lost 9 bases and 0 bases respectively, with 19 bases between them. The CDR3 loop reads CATSLCRSAPNYGYTF. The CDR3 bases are TGTGCCACCTCCCTATGCCGGTCCGCCCCTAACTATGGCTACACCTTC.

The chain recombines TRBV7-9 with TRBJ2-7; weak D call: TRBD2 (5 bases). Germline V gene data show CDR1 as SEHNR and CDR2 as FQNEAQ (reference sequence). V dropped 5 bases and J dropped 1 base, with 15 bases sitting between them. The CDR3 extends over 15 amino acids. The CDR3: CASSVTGTTSYEQYF. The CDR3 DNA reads TGTGCCAGCAGCGTCACGGGAACAACTTCCTACGAGCAGTACTTC.